The clone carrying this T cell receptor beta chain was detected many times. Its specificity is unknown. The data belong to a study of identical twins. General study results and limits: Invariant MAIT and iNKT cells may have partly biased zero-insertion analyses. In drawing conclusions, the study used cross-sectional statistical analysis and did not follow the same donors. Abundant beta clonotypes from cord blood had fewer insertions, unlike memory repertoires, which showed none.

Donors were all healthy Caucasians. One entry per CDR3 protein results from TCRdb running MiXCR on the 5' RACE reads. The table records 400,000 to 500,000 distinct CDR3 sequences, around 20% of them present only once. This receptor was obtained from a man in his forties or fifties in good health. The sequenced sample was naive T cells sorted from blood.

The CDR3 reads CASSWGQGVWGYTF. The CDR3 DNA reads as TGCGCCAGCAGCTGGGGACAGGGAGTCTGGGGCTACACCTTC. The gene calls are TRBV5-1 and TRBJ1-2, with TRBD1 matching 9 bases. J was trimmed by 8 bases and V by 3 bases; bases with no gene match: 8. The germline gives CDR1 SGHRS, CDR2 YFSETQ. The length of the CDR3 is 14 residues.